Listed below are T cell receptor beta chains from one sample, sequenced in a study of cytomegalovirus exposure and HLA in healthy donors. The assay was immunoSEQ multiplex PCR, and TCRdb's table has in-frame clones only and misses some. The table lists 210,000 or so clones, over 80% of them singletons. Sequencing was carried out using PBMCs. The receptors were sampled from a boy between 2 and 10 years old in good health and CMV-seronegative. Both conserved end residues are part of each CDR3. D genes are given only for firm matches. Size values are once, few and many counts, or a class for expanded clones, and some rows have none.

V gene	clone size	D gene	J gene	CDR3 DNA	CDR3 protein
TRBV5-6	.	.	TRBJ2-5	TGTGCCAGCAGCTTGGTTGGGGGGGGGCACCAAGAGACCCAGTACTTC	CASSLVGGGHQETQYF
TRBV5-5	.	.	TRBJ1-6	TGTGCCAGCAGCTCCCGACGGGGGAGTGATTCACCCCTCCACTTT	CASSSRRGSDSPLHF
TRBV19	once	TRBD1	TRBJ1-2	TGTGCCAGTGGGAGACAGGGCGGGTATGGCTACACCTTC	CASGRQGGYGYTF
TRBV18	.	.	TRBJ1-5	TGTGCCAGCTCACCCTTGGGGGGGGCGCAGGTCAATCAGCCCCAGCATTTT	CASSPLGGAQVNQPQHF
TRBV30	.	TRBD1	TRBJ1-5	TGTGCCTGGAGTACGGGACAGAAGGATCAGCCCCAGCATTTT	CAWSTGQKDQPQHF
TRBV2	.	TRBD2	TRBJ2-5	TGTGCCAGCAGTTCCTACCCTACTAGCGGGGGGGAAGAAGAGACCCAGTACTTC	CASSSYPTSGGEEETQYF
TRBV6-1	.	.	TRBJ2-7	TGTGCCAGCAGTGGTAGTAGCGAGCAGTACTTC	CASSGSSEQYF
TRBV4-1	.	TRBD1	TRBJ2-4	TGCGCCAGCAGCCCGCAACCACCGGGACAGGACATTCAGTACTTC	CASSPQPPGQDIQYF
TRBV7-2	.	TRBD2	TRBJ2-1	TGTGCCAGCAGCGCAAGCGGGAGGGCCCCGCAGTTCTTC	CASSASGRAPQFF
TRBV11-2	.	.	TRBJ1-2	TGTGCCAGCAGCCAACCCGGCGGCGGTTTGAGTGGCTACACCTTC	CASSQPGGGLSGYTF
TRBV6-6	once	TRBD2	TRBJ2-7	TGTGCCAGCAGTTCCTCGGTGGCGGGAGGTAAATACGAGCAGTACTTC	CASSSSVAGGKYEQYF
TRBV29-1	.	TRBD2	TRBJ2-3	TGCAGCGTCGGGGGGGGCGCGGAAGATACGCAGTATTTT	CSVGGGAEDTQYF
TRBV4-1	.	.	TRBJ1-4	TGCGCCAGCAGCCGCGGCGGCGAAAAACTGTTTTTT	CASSRGGEKLFF
TRBV28	.	TRBD1	TRBJ1-2	TGTGCCAGCAGTTCCCGGGACAGCCCCTATGGCTACACCTTC	CASSSRDSPYGYTF
TRBV6-5	once	TRBD1	TRBJ1-4	TGTGCCAGCAGCCCCAATCGGGACAGGGCCGAAAAACTGTTTTTT	CASSPNRDRAEKLFF
TRBV21-1	.	.	TRBJ1-1	TGTGCCAGCAGCAAAGAACGGCAGGGGGCCACTGAAGCTTTCTTT	CASSKERQGATEAFF
TRBV11-2	.	.	TRBJ2-7	TGTGCCAGCAGCTTAGCGGGTTACGAGCAGTACTTC	CASSLAGYEQYF
TRBV7-7	.	.	TRBJ1-1	TGTGCTAGCAGCTTAAATACGGCGGCCGAAGCTTTCTTT	CASSLNTAAEAFF